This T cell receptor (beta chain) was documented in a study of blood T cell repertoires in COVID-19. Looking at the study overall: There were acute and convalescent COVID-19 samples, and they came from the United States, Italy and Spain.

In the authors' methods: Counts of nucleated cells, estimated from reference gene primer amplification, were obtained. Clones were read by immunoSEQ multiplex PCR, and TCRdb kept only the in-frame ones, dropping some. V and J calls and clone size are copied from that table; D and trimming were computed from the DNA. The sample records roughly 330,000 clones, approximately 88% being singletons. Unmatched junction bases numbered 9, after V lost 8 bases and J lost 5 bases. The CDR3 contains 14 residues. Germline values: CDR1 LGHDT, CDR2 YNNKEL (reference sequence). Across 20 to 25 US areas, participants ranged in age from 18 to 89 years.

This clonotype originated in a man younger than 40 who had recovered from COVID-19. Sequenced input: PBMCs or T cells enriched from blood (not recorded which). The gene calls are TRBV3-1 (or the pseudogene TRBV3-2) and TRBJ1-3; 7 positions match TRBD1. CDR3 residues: CASSETGLRNTIYF. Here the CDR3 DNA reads TGTGCCAGCTCCGAGACAGGGTTGAGAAACACCATATATTTT.